Given below is one T cell receptor beta chain in context. No antigen is known for it. No clone much larger than this one lies a single base away; base qualities are absent. Unstimulated PBMCs, after thawing, were stained for CD3, CD4 and CD8 and then FACS-sorted into CD3+CD4+ and CD3+CD8+ populations. All 8 studied subjects were randomized to withdrawal of immunosuppression. Genomic DNA was isolated with the Qiagen DNeasy Blood and Tissue Kit. This specimen belongs to a study of T cell clones after liver transplantation (dated by TCRdb to the late 2010s). Study-level background: ITN030ST, the source of the samples, was a randomized trial that attempted immunosuppression withdrawal within 2 years of liver transplantation. After a pre-transplant mixed lymphocyte reaction, TCRbeta sequencing was used to pinpoint donor-reactive T cell clones, which were subsequently tracked in post-transplant blood. Third party-reactive TCRbeta sequences from pre-transplant MLRs were also identified as an antigen-independent comparator for donor-reactive sequences. Of the eight recipients, a few were HCV-positive, while the remaining recipients had been transplanted for non-autoimmune, non-viral indications. Until randomization at 12-24 months post-transplant, subjects were given standard immunosuppression, with no induction therapy. Tolerance meant complete immunosuppression withdrawal for at least one year without liver enzymes rising beyond twice the upper limit of normal. Blood samples were taken pre-transplant, pre-randomization before withdrawal, and post-randomization after full withdrawal or failed withdrawal. A cohort of 8 liver transplant recipients was studied, of whom 3 were classified as tolerant and 5 as non-tolerant.

The junction shows trimming of 3 bases on V and 6 bases on J, plus 12 bases between the germline ends. Measured from the cysteine to the phenylalanine, the CDR3 is 14 residues long. Of all the DNA, just the CDR3 is kept, 42 bases in frame from base 1. The CDR1 and CDR2 encoded by the germline V gene are MRHNA and SNTAGT. What the study reported, not specific to this receptor: Conclusions were preliminary, limited by small, heterogeneous patient numbers and non-standardized post-transplant time points. In two subjects, low numbers of available donor cells limited the measurable donor-reactive repertoire. When repertoire turnover was accounted for, significantly reduced detection of donor-reactive sequences was found in 7 of 8 subjects for CD4 and in 8 of 8 subjects for CD8. Since no allograft tissue specimens were available, donor-reactive T cells may have migrated into the graft instead of being deleted. A significant post-transplant decrease in circulating donor-reactive CD4 TCRbeta sequences was observed in 5 of 8 subjects, irrespective of tolerance or HCV status. A greater decline was seen for donor-reactive sequences than for third party-reactive sequences, suggesting partial antigen-specific deletion unrelated to withdrawal success.

Frozen genomic DNA underwent high-throughput TCRbeta CDR3 sequencing by immunoSEQ, including PCR amplification, mapping, bias correction and internal controls. As for the original processing: Only productive rearrangements were retained, and each unique TCRbeta sequence was defined by its CDR3 nucleotide sequence together with its V and J gene. For a sequence to be called donor-reactive, it needed a frequency of at least 0.01% and at least 5-fold expansion in CFSE-low cells compared with unstimulated pre-transplant cells. Minimum frequency thresholds were set for each subject based on the unstimulated sample with the lowest template count, ensuring at least 90% detection power. Jensen-Shannon divergence between the top 1000 TCRbeta sequences post-transplant and pre-transplant was used to measure repertoire turnover. Changes in detection of donor-reactive sequences were tested with two-sided Fisher's exact tests. In its TCRdb copy, this immuneACCESS table keeps in-frame sequences only and misses some clones. Where compared with another copy, unresolved V genes explain less than half of these, and the others have no known cause. That table furnishes V, J and clone size, whereas the DNA furnished D and trimming. This sample is represented by 18,000 or so clones; roughly nine tenths of them were singletons. Of the sample, approximately 13% is held by the ten largest clones.

The chain couples TRBV6-4 to TRBJ1-5; a confident D gene designation cannot be given. Sequenced material: CD8+ T cells from blood, taken around 45 months after liver transplant. The TCR comes from a human patient who received a liver transplant. After a transplant, the graft donor may have provided part of the T cells. For the CDR3, the sequence is CASSESFGTQPQHF. The bases read TGTGCCAGCAGTGAGTCATTTGGAACTCAGCCCCAGCATTTT.